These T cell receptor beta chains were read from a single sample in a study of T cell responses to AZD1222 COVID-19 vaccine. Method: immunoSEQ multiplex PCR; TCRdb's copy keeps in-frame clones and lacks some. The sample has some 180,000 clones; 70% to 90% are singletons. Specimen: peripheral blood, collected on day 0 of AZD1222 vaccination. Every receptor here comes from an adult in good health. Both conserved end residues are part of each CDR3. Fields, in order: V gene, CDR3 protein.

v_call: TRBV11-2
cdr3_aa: CASSLGTGLSGANVLTF

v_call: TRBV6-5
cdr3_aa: CASTGGGNTIYF

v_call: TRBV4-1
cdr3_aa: CASSLSGMNQPQHF

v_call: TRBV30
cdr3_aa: CAWSVLARSANTGELFF

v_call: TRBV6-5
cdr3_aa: CASSYSRQANSPLHF

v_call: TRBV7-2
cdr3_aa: CASEMTSRNTGELFF

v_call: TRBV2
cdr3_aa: CASSERGQGAHEQYF

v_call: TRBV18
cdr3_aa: CASSLRYEQYF

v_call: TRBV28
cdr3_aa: CASSLIGGGYTF

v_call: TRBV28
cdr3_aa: CASSLPDRVTEAFF

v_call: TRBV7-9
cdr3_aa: CASSQYPTPDEQFF

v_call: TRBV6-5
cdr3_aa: CASRTQANYGYTF

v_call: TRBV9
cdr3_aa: CASSVEGTPSGDEQFF

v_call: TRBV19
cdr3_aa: CASNAGRQGRVPNEKLFF

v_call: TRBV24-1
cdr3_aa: CATSDLQQVLFVTGELFF

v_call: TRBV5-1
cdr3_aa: CASSALAGGVSYEQYF

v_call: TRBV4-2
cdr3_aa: CASSQGSSYGNGYTF

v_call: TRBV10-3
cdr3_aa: CAISEALAGTPETQYF

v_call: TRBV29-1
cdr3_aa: CSVAGTGLGETQYF

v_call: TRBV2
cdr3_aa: CASSNRGEGTEAFF

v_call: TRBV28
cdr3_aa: CASTSGLYDYTF

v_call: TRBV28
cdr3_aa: CASSTSQGLRQPQHF

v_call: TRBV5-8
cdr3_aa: CASSRTSGGISYNEQFF

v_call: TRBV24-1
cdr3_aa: CATSEKGGVGGRNEQFF

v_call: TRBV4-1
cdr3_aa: CASSQEQGLTNYGYTF

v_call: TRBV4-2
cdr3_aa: CASSQDPRVDTIYF

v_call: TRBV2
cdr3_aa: CASSGDSNEQFF

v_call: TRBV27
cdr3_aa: CASSRKLGRDADTQYF

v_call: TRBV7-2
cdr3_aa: CASIGGVNTGELFF

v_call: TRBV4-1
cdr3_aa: CASSQEGTGRGEKLFF

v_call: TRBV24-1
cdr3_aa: CATSDQSGQGAYGYTF

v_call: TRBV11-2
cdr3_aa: CASSQDRGPSYGYTF

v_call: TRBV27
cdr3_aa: CASRPFRNSPLHF

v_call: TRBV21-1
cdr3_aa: CASSKTSRGYTEAFF

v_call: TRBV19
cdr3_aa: CASSASTGLSNQPQHF

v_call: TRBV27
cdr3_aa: CASSLGSSNYGYTF

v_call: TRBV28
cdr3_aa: CASARAPEPEQYF

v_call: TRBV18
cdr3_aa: CASSPKGTGVLFEQYF

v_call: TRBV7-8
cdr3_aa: CASSLRDPKDGQFF

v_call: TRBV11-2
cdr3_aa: CASGNNSPLHF

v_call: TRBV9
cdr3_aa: CASSPGTSGNYEQYF

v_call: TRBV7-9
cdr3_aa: CASSLERGTEAFF

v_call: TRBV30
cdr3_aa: CAWSRGRNQPQHF

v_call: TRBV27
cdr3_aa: CASSLGQTSGQESQYF

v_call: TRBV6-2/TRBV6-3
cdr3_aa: CASSDRKGNTEAFF

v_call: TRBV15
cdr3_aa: CATSRDMAGLLHTQYF

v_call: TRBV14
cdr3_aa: CASSLSYYGYTF

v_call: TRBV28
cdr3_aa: CASSPTGWPNQPQHF

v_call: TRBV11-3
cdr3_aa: CASSFQVTLCEANGYTF

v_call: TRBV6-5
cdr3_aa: CASRWGQKNTDTQYF

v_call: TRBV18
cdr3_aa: CASSRLERQGTEAFF

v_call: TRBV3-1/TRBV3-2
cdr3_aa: CASSQGPTSGNTIYF

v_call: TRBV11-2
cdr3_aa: CASSLGASGLTDTQYF

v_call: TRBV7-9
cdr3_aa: CASTARYNEQFF